The TCR beta chain under discussion was sequenced for a study of shared clonotypes between healthy human individuals (TCRdb year 2020). With respect to the entire study: A couple of women and a few men aged 18 to 49 years were included in the cohort. For each donor, CD4 naive and CD4 memory were each run on three plates, CD8 naive on two plates, and CD8 memory on one plate. The study deeply sequenced blood TCR repertoires of five healthy adults to estimate repertoire size and the extent of clonotype sharing between individuals. To increase sequencing depth and limit assay-specific biases, TCR repertoire library preparation and sequencing were carried out by different laboratories using diverse techniques. Between about 0.94 and 8.9 billion PBMCs per donor were obtained by leukapheresis.

Its CDR3 holds 10 amino acids, cysteine through phenylalanine. Solely the CDR3 DNA is kept, with 30 bases framed from the first base. V is clipped by 6 bases and J by 4 bases, and the sequence between their germline boundaries is 3 bases long. CDR1 and CDR2, looked up from the germline V gene, are MDHEN and SYDVKM. The paper's findings and limits, for the study overall: Based on pairwise subsampling, the degree of clonotype sharing among donors was expected to be affected by sequencing depth. Naive subsets generally had larger estimated clonotype richness than memory subsets did. Because the study included a small number of donors, the genetic and exposure-history diversity represented was limited. Compared with non-shared clonotypes, clonotypes shared by all four sorted-subset donors had higher generation probabilities. Even with the large sequencing depth, rarefaction of the sorted-subset datasets indicated that sequencing was incomplete. When a handful of donors were compared, the shared fraction of clonotypes was roughly 4.8% for naive CD4, about 4% for naive CD8, 2% to 2.5% for memory CD4, and 0.4% for memory CD8. Sampling was limited to blood, and TCR repertoires in tissue likely differ from TCR repertoires in blood.

The donors were healthy, HIV-negative adults who had no recently reported acute infections or vaccinations. All donors were Caucasian adults living in Nashville, Tennessee, USA. CD4+ T cells were enriched by magnetic negative selection; naive cells were then positively selected on CD45RA, and the negative fraction formed the memory subset. After blood collection by leukapheresis, PBMCs were isolated using Ficoll-Histopaque density gradient centrifugation and then cryopreserved in the vapor phase of liquid nitrogen. Analytical flow cytometry was used to check the purity and quantity of every magnetically sorted T cell population. Each sorted fraction had its genomic DNA isolated and then quantified by UV absorbance on a Nanodrop 2000c. TCR CDR3 regions were amplified from genomic DNA by multiplex PCR using the deep immunoSEQ assay. Extracted genomic DNA from each cell subset was spread evenly across all wells of several immunoSEQ 96-well plates, with each plate serving as a replicate. For sorted subsets, approximately 210 ng of genomic DNA, equivalent to 25,000 to 35,000 T cell genomes, went into each replicate PCR. The purified libraries were quantified using a Qubit 3.0 fluorometer, sized with a Bioanalyzer 2100, and then quantified again using the KAPA Library Quantification kit. Every immunoSEQ 96-well plate was sequenced on a separate single-read 150-cycle Illumina NextSeq 550 flow cell. As for how the authors treated the data: Because the immunoSEQ output included only junctional sequences and no quality scores, the filtering could not be the same as the filtering used for full-length reads. Sequences were annotated with PyIR, a Python wrapper for IgBLAST v1.9, using IMGT germline references to assign V/J genes and CDR3. Reads were filtered out if the reads had weak V/J assignments (E-value above 1e-6), no CDR3, stop codons, out-of-frame junctions, or ambiguous translated residues. V3J clonotypes were defined by identical inferred V gene, J gene, and CDR3 amino acid sequence. The percentage overlap between two repertoires was calculated by dividing the number of shared unique clonotypes by the size of the smaller repertoire. Richness of each repertoire was evaluated using RTK rarefaction, the Chao1 estimator, and Recon v2.1 estimates of unobserved clonotypes. For all TCRbeta clonotypes obtained by the gDNA method from a handful of donors, generation probabilities were computed with OLGA. TCRdb obtained this table from immuneACCESS and retained in-frame rearrangements with V and J assigned. These tables miss some clones; where compared with another copy, unresolved V genes account for less than half of the shortfall, and the remainder is unexplained. V and J calls and clone size follow that table, whereas D and trimming were derived from the DNA. The sample yields around 1,000,000 clones; 60% to 80% were counted once. The top ten clonotypes cover roughly 0.9% of the sample.

This clone was seen only a few times. What this receptor recognizes is not known. Base qualities were left out, and no much larger clone turns up one base away. Additional DNA sequences in this sample encode the identical CDR3. Sequencing input: memory CD4+ T cells from PBMCs. Sample cell subset or site, as interpreted from the label and publication: CD45RA-negative fraction. Recombination joined TRBV28 with TRBJ1-2, with the D gene call left open. The receptor was derived from a man aged 18 to 29 in good health. Some clones in this sample may be carry-over from other donors' samples. CDR3 reads: CASSGYGYTF. The bases read TGTGCCAGCAGCGGCTATGGCTACACCTTC.